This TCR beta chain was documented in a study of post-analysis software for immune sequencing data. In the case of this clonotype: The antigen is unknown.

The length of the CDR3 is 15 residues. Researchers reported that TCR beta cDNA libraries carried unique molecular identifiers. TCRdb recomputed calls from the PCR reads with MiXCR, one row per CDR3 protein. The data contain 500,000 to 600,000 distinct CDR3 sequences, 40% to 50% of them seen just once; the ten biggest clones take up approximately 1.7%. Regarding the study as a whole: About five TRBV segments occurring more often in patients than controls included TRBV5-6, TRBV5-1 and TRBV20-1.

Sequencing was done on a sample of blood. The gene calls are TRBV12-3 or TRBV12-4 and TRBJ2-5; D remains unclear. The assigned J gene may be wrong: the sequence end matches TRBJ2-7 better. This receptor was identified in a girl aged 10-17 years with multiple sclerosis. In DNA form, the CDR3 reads TGTGCCAGCAGTTTCGGAATTTTGTTCTACTACGAGCAGTACTTC. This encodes CASSFGILFYYEQYF.